One and the same sample provided the 14 T cell receptor beta chains below, sequenced in a study of blood T cells in healthy people across ages. A J-beta primer mix and a sample-barcoded 5' primer were used in a second PCR of about 7 to 12 cycles. TCRdb independently ran MiXCR on the 5' RACE reads; one entry per CDR3 protein. The data contain 550,000 to 750,000 distinct CDR3 sequences, 20% to 25% of them singletons. Input material: blood. These receptor sequences come from a man in his 70s in good health.

V usage is TRBV4-2 and J usage is TRBJ2-2; the match to TRBD1 covers 8 bases. Trimming removed 4 bases from V and 6 bases from J; junction bases left unmatched: 13. The V gene's germline CDR1 is LGHNA and CDR2 YNFKEQ. There are 17 residues in the CDR3. CDR3 protein: CASSPRLGRGLAGELFF. The CDR3 bases are TGTGCCAGCAGCCCCCGATTGGGCAGGGGGCTTGCCGGGGAGCTGTTTTTT.

This clonotype turned up a few times. One end of the junction does not line up with germline, which may come from a read error. V is TRBV3-1 and J is TRBJ1-4; TRBD1 matches at 9 bases. CDR1 LGHDT and CDR2 YNNKEL come from the germline V gene (reference sequence). The CDR3 extends over 17 amino acids. This CDR3 reads CAGSHSDRGSTNEKLFF. The CDR3 nucleotides are TGTGCCGGCAGCCATTCGGACAGGGGATCGACTAATGAAAAACTGTTTTTT.

The rearrangement uses TRBV4-3 and TRBJ2-1; the D gene is possibly TRBD2 (6 bases). V was clipped by 0 bases and J by 3 bases, with 12 bases between them. Germline V CDR1 and CDR2: LGHNA, YSLEER. The CDR3 spans 16 residues. The DNA of the CDR3 is TGCGCCAGCAGCCAAGAAGCAGGGACTCTCTACAATGAGCAGTTCTTC. Translation: CASSQEAGTLYNEQFF.

This clonotype was counted between two and nine times. An end of the junction differs from the germline gene, which may be a read error. The rearrangement uses TRBV5-1 and TRBJ2-7, with D possibly TRBD2 on 6 matching bases. This CDR3 comprises 14 residues. CDR1 and CDR2 (germline): SGHRS, YFSETQ. The CDR3: CAGSALAVSYEQYF. CDR3 bases: TGCGCCGGCAGCGCACTAGCCGTCTCCTACGAGCAGTACTTC.

The table lists this clonotype with a few counts. The J gene is TRBJ2-1, the V gene TRBV21-1. TRBV21-1 is designated a pseudogene. This CDR3 has 16 amino acids. The CDR3 reads CASSCFACAHYNEQFF. CDR3 in DNA: TGTGCCAGCAGCTGCTTTGCGTGTGCCCACTACAATGAGCAGTTCTTC.

The sample holds a few counts of this clonotype. Since a much larger clone is just one base distant, this may be a read error. V usage is TRBV7-2 and J usage is TRBJ2-1; no reliable D call. The J call may not be correct, given that the DNA end is closer to TRBJ2-5. This CDR3 is built from 14 residues. CDR1 is SGHTA and CDR2 is FQGNSA in the germline V gene. CDR3 loop: CASSLETGQEAQYF. CDR3 nucleotides: TGTGCCAGCAGCTTGGAGACTGGTCAAGAGGCCCAGTACTTC.

The chain employs TRBV12-3 or TRBV12-4 and TRBJ1-2; tentatively, D is TRBD1 (6 bases). Deletions cut 10 bases from V and 4 bases from J, with 16 bases between. The CDR3 is made up of 13 amino acids. CDR3 coding DNA: TGTGCCATCAATGACAGGATGGGCTATGGCTACACCTTC. This sequence encodes CAINDRMGYGYTF.

The chain links TRBV7-2 to TRBJ2-5, with 9 bases aligning to TRBD1. Germline V gene data show CDR1 as SGHTA and CDR2 as FQGNSA. This CDR3 is 15 amino acids long. The V and J ends lost 5 bases and 4 bases, in that order; junction bases with no gene match: 8. CDR3 DNA: TGTGCCAGCAGCACCTGGACAGGGGAGGGAGAGACCCAGTACTTC. This codes for CASSTWTGEGETQYF. The full variable domain, with the rest looked up from reference TRBV7-2 and TRBJ2-5, is GAGVSQSPSNKVTEKGKDVELRCDPISGHTALYWYRQSLGQGLEFLIYFQGNSAPDKSGLPSDRFSAERTGGSVSTLTIQRTQQEDSAVYLCASSTWTGEGETQYFGPGTRLLVL.

The rearrangement joins TRBV20-1 to TRBJ2-5, with D perhaps matching TRBD1 or TRBD2 (5 bases each). CDR1 and CDR2 (germline): DFQATT, SNEGSKA (reference sequence). Deletions cut 0 bases from V and 11 bases from J, with 13 bases between. The CDR3 runs 12 residues. The CDR3 DNA follows: TGCAGTGCTAGAGACGGGACCGTGGGGCAGTACTTC. Residues: CSARDGTVGQYF.

This clonotype turned up a few times. The chain recombines TRBV7-2 with TRBJ1-4; D possibly corresponds to TRBD1 (5 bases). The CDR3 is 15 amino acids. CDR1 is SGHTA, CDR2 FQGNSA, per germline. V was shortened by 5 bases and J by 8 bases, with 18 bases between the two germline ends. The CDR3 protein is CASSDAGGETEKLFF. The CDR3 nucleotides are TGTGCCAGCAGCGACGCGGGAGGGGAGACAGAAAAACTGTTTTTT.

The chain has TRBV3-1 and TRBJ1-4, with D tentatively TRBD1 (5 bases). Germline V gene sequence: CDR1 LGHDT, CDR2 YNNKEL (reference sequence). This CDR3 has 16 amino acids. V shed 4 bases and J shed 7 bases, with 19 bases lying between them. In nucleotides, the CDR3 is TGTGCCAGCAGCCGAGGGCAGACTGGGACCCGTGAAAAACTGTTTTTT. Amino acids: CASSRGQTGTREKLFF. The variable domain in full, completed from reference TRBV3-1 and TRBJ1-4, reads DTAVSQTPKYLVTQMGNDKSIKCEQNLGHDTMYWYKQDSKKFLKIMFSYNNKELIINETVPNRFSPKSPDKAHLNLHINSLELGDSAVYFCASSRGQTGTREKLFFGSGTQLSVL.

The table lists this clonotype with a few counts. J is TRBJ2-7 and V is TRBV11-2; D ambiguous. Germline CDR1 SGHAT, CDR2 FQNNGV. The length of the CDR3 is 13 residues. Trimming removed 6 bases at V and 5 bases at J, with 14 bases between. The CDR3 is CASRPSRTNEQYF. In nucleotides, the CDR3 is TGTGCCAGCAGGCCCTCCCGCACCAACGAGCAGTACTTC.

The table lists this clonotype with a few counts. The chain is built from TRBV9 and TRBJ2-5; TRBD2 is a possible D gene (6 bases). The DNA end lines up better with TRBJ2-1; the J call may be wrong. The CDR3 has 14 residues. CDR1 is SGDLS, CDR2 YYNGEE, per germline. The CDR3 DNA reads TGTGCCAGCAGCCTTTCCCCCGGGAGCGGCGAGCAGTTCTTC. Its protein product is CASSLSPGSGEQFF.

This clonotype showed up just a few times. V usage is TRBV18 and J usage is TRBJ2-5; 12 bases line up with TRBD2. The J call is uncertain, as TRBJ2-1 better fits the DNA end. The CDR3 sequence is 14 residues long. Looked up from germline, CDR1 is KGHSH and CDR2 is LQKENI. The CDR3 is CASSRLAGVYEQFF. The DNA of the CDR3 is TGTGCCAGCTCTCGACTAGCGGGAGTGTATGAGCAGTTCTTC.